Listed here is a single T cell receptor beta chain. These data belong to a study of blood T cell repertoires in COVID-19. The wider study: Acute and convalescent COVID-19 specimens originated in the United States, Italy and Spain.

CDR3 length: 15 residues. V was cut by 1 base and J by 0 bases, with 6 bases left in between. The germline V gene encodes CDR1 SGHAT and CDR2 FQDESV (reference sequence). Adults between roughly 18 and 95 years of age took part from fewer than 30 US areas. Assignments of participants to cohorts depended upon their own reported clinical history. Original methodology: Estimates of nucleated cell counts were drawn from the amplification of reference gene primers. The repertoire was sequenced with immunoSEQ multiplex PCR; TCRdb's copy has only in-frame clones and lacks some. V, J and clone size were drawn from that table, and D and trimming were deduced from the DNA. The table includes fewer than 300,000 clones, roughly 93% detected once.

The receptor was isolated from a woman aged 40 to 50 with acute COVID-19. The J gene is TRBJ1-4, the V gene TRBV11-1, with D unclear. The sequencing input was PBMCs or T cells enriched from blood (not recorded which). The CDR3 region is CASSLDGATNEKLFF. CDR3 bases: TGTGCCAGCAGCTTAGATGGAGCAACTAATGAAAAACTGTTTTTT.